The 5 T cell receptor beta chains listed next were all sequenced from one sample in a study of blood T cell repertoires in COVID-19. Sequencing used immunoSEQ multiplex PCR; TCRdb keeps in-frame clones, though not all of them. The sample has 200,000 to 300,000 clones, 91% seen once. Sequencing was performed on peripheral blood. The receptors shown here come from a person aged 18 to 30 with COVID-19, enrolled during active disease.

J is TRBJ1-5 and V is TRBV2; possibly TRBD1 for D (5 bases). CDR3 length: 12 residues. Trimming took 6 bases from V and 6 from J, leaving 9 bases between them. Germline V gene sequence: CDR1 SNHLY, CDR2 FYNNEI. The CDR3 DNA is TGTGCCAGCAGGAAGGGGCTTCAGCCCCAGCATTTT. Translated: CASRKGLQPQHF.

V gene TRBV7-2 combines with J gene TRBJ2-2; 11 bases line up with TRBD2. The junction had 0 bases not matched to a gene; V was cut back by 3 bases and J by 0 bases. This CDR3 contains 16 residues. Germline V CDR1 and CDR2: SGHTA, FQGNSA. The CDR3 sequence is CASSLGLAANTGELFF. The CDR3 DNA sequence: TGTGCCAGCAGCTTGGGACTAGCGGCGAACACCGGGGAGCTGTTTTTT.

This chain joins TRBV2 and TRBJ2-2, with D unclear. Trimming removed 1 base from V and 9 bases from J, with 15 bases in between. The germline V gene encodes CDR1 SNHLY and CDR2 FYNNEI. The CDR3 totals 15 residues. Here the CDR3 reads CASSEGLAPLRELFF. CDR3 nucleotides: TGTGCCAGCAGTGAAGGGTTAGCTCCTCTCCGGGAGCTGTTTTTT.

The chain has TRBV6-5 and TRBJ1-5; 7 bases agree with TRBD1. With V trimmed by 5 bases and J by 3 bases, 7 bases remained unmatched. CDR3 size: 15 residues. Per the germline V gene, CDR1 is MNHEY and CDR2 is SVGAGI. CDR3 bases: TGTGCCAGCAGTAGAGGGGGCTCTTACAATCAGCCCCAGCATTTT. As protein: CASSRGGSYNQPQHF.

This clone was counted a few times. Other DNA sequences in the sample encode the same CDR3. The V call is TRBV6-5, the J call TRBJ2-7; the match to TRBD1 covers 9 bases. With V trimmed by 0 bases and J by 3 bases, 3 bases remained unmatched. CDR1 is MNHEY, CDR2 SVGAGI, per germline. The CDR3 is made up of 15 amino acids. The CDR3, as DNA: TGTGCCAGCAGTTACTCGACAGGGGGAATCTACGAGCAGTACTTC. It encodes CASSYSTGGIYEQYF.